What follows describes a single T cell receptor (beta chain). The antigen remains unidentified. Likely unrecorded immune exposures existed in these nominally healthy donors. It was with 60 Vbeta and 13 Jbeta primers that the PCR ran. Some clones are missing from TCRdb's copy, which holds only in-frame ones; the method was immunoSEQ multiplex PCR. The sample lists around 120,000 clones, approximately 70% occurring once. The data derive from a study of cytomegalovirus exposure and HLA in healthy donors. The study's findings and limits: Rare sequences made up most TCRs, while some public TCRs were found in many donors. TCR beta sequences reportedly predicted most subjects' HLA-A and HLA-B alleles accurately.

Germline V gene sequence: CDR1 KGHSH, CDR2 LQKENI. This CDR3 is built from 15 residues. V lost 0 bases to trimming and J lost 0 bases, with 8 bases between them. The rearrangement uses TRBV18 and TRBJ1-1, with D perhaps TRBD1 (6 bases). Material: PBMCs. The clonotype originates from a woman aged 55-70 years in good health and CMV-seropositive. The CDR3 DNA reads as TGTGCCAGCTCACCACCTAGGACAGTGAACACTGAAGCTTTCTTT. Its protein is CASSPPRTVNTEAFF.